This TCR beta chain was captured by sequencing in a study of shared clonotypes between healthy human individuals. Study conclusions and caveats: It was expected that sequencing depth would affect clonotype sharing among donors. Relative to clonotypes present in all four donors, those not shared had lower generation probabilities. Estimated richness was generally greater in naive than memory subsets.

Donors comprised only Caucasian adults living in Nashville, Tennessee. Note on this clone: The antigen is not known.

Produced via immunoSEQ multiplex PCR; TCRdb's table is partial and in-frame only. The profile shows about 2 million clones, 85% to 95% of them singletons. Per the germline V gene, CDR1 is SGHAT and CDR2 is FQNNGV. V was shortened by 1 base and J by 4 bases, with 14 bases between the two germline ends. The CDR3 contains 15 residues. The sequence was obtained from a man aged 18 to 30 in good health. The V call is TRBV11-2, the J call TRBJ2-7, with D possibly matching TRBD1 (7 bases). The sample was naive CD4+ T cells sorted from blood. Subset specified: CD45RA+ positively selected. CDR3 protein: CASSLGLAGGYEQYF. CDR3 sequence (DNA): TGTGCCAGCAGCTTAGGTTTGGCAGGGGGGTACGAGCAGTACTTC.